The rows below give T cell receptor beta chains drawn from one sample of a study of blood T cell repertoires in COVID-19. Libraries were prepared by immunoSEQ multiplex PCR; TCRdb keeps only in-frame clonotypes and omits some of them. The profile covers some 240,000 clones, with around 83% appearing a single time and 1.4% taken by the ten largest. Sequencing was carried out using peripheral blood. These receptors all stem from a woman between 35 and 50 years old who had recovered from COVID-19. Both conserved end residues are part of each CDR3. Fields, in order: J gene, D gene, clone size, V gene, CDR3 protein, CDR3 DNA. D genes are given only for firm matches. Where a row states a size, it is once, few, many or the class of an expanded clone; other rows omit it.

j_gene: TRBJ2-1; d_gene: .; abundance: .; v_gene: TRBV20-1; CDR3aa: CSADTYNEQFF; CDR3nt: TGCAGTGCCGACACTTACAATGAGCAGTTCTTC
j_gene: TRBJ1-4; d_gene: .; abundance: .; v_gene: TRBV5-4; CDR3aa: CASSRGGEAEKLFF; CDR3nt: TGTGCCAGCAGCCGCGGGGGGGAAGCTGAAAAACTGTTTTTT
j_gene: TRBJ1-4; d_gene: .; abundance: .; v_gene: TRBV2; CDR3aa: CASSARIRSLNEKLFF; CDR3nt: TGTGCCAGCAGTGCCCGTATCAGGTCCCTTAATGAAAAACTGTTTTTT
j_gene: TRBJ1-6; d_gene: .; abundance: .; v_gene: TRBV19; CDR3aa: CASSIDPNSPLHF; CDR3nt: TGTGCCAGTAGTATAGATCCGAATTCACCCCTCCACTTT
j_gene: TRBJ1-4; d_gene: .; abundance: .; v_gene: TRBV9; CDR3aa: CASSSWEGTNEKLFF; CDR3nt: TGTGCCAGCAGCAGTTGGGAGGGTACCAATGAAAAACTGTTTTTT
j_gene: TRBJ2-3; d_gene: .; abundance: .; v_gene: TRBV18; CDR3aa: CASSPLAVLSTDTQYF; CDR3nt: TGTGCCAGCTCACCACTGGCGGTACTTAGCACAGATACGCAGTATTTT
j_gene: TRBJ2-1; d_gene: TRBD2; abundance: .; v_gene: TRBV19; CDR3aa: CASSIVWGGAAYNEQFF; CDR3nt: TGTGCCAGTAGTATCGTTTGGGGAGGGGCTGCCTACAATGAGCAGTTCTTC
j_gene: TRBJ2-7; d_gene: .; abundance: many; v_gene: TRBV7-9; CDR3aa: CASSLVTVSEQYF; CDR3nt: TGTGCCAGCAGCTTAGTAACGGTTTCCGAGCAGTACTTC
j_gene: TRBJ1-3; d_gene: .; abundance: .; v_gene: TRBV19; CDR3aa: CASSPGTPGNTIYF; CDR3nt: TGTGCCAGTAGCCCCGGGACACCGGGAAACACCATATATTTT
j_gene: TRBJ1-2; d_gene: .; abundance: .; v_gene: TRBV28; CDR3aa: CASSYTDRRGGYTF; CDR3nt: TGTGCCAGCAGTTACACGGACAGAAGAGGCGGCTACACCTTC
j_gene: TRBJ2-5; d_gene: TRBD2; abundance: .; v_gene: TRBV9; CDR3aa: CASSVAPSGGASETQYF; CDR3nt: TGTGCCAGCAGCGTAGCCCCCAGCGGGGGGGCCTCGGAGACCCAGTACTTC
j_gene: TRBJ2-2; d_gene: TRBD1; abundance: .; v_gene: TRBV11-3; CDR3aa: CASSLEYRGGTGELFF; CDR3nt: TGTGCCAGCAGCTTAGAGTACAGGGGCGGAACCGGGGAGCTGTTTTTT
j_gene: TRBJ1-5; d_gene: TRBD1; abundance: .; v_gene: TRBV7-8; CDR3aa: CASSLRTGGINQPQHF; CDR3nt: TGTGCCAGCAGCTTGCGGACAGGGGGCATCAATCAGCCCCAGCATTTT
j_gene: TRBJ1-1; d_gene: .; abundance: .; v_gene: TRBV12-3/TRBV12-4; CDR3aa: CASTSSTRTEAFF; CDR3nt: TGTGCCAGCACTTCGTCAACCAGGACTGAAGCTTTCTTT
j_gene: TRBJ1-2; d_gene: .; abundance: .; v_gene: TRBV3-1/TRBV3-2; CDR3aa: CASSQVTRDGYTF; CDR3nt: TGTGCCAGCAGCCAAGTAACCAGGGATGGCTACACCTTC
j_gene: TRBJ2-1; d_gene: TRBD2; abundance: .; v_gene: TRBV7-9; CDR3aa: CASSFISGGSYNEQFF; CDR3nt: TGTGCCAGCAGCTTTATAAGCGGGGGGTCCTACAATGAGCAGTTCTTC
j_gene: TRBJ1-1; d_gene: .; abundance: once; v_gene: TRBV30; CDR3aa: CAWSSTPKTLLGGTEAFF; CDR3nt: TGTGCCTGGAGTTCTACCCCCAAGACCTTGCTGGGAGGCACTGAAGCTTTCTTT
j_gene: TRBJ1-2; d_gene: TRBD1; abundance: .; v_gene: TRBV27; CDR3aa: CASSPYRQGVGYGYTF; CDR3nt: TGTGCCAGCAGTCCCTACCGACAGGGGGTAGGGTATGGCTACACCTTC
j_gene: TRBJ2-7; d_gene: TRBD1; abundance: .; v_gene: TRBV3-1/TRBV3-2; CDR3aa: CASSQDPAGGSREQYF; CDR3nt: TGTGCCAGCAGCCAAGATCCGGCAGGGGGATCTCGCGAGCAGTACTTC
j_gene: TRBJ2-2; d_gene: .; abundance: few; v_gene: TRBV20-1; CDR3aa: CSASGSGELFF; CDR3nt: TGCAGTGCTAGCGGTTCCGGGGAGCTGTTTTTT
j_gene: TRBJ2-7; d_gene: .; abundance: .; v_gene: TRBV20-1; CDR3aa: CSAREDREQYF; CDR3nt: TGCAGTGCTAGGGAAGACAGAGAGCAGTACTTC
j_gene: TRBJ1-1; d_gene: .; abundance: .; v_gene: TRBV5-5; CDR3aa: CASSLTARDTEAFF; CDR3nt: TGTGCCAGCAGCTTGACAGCGAGGGACACTGAAGCTTTCTTT
j_gene: TRBJ1-5; d_gene: TRBD1; abundance: once; v_gene: TRBV2; CDR3aa: CASVVSPDRVDQPQHF; CDR3nt: TGTGCCAGCGTGGTGAGCCCGGACAGGGTGGATCAGCCCCAGCATTTT
j_gene: TRBJ2-1; d_gene: TRBD2; abundance: .; v_gene: TRBV30; CDR3aa: CAWSGGAEINEQFF; CDR3nt: TGTGCCTGGAGCGGGGGGGCCGAGATAAATGAGCAGTTCTTC
j_gene: TRBJ2-3; d_gene: TRBD2; abundance: .; v_gene: TRBV11-3; CDR3aa: CASSVRWTSGGSDTQYF; CDR3nt: TGTGCCAGCAGCGTTCGTTGGACTAGCGGGGGGAGTGATACGCAGTATTTT
j_gene: TRBJ2-1; d_gene: TRBD1; abundance: .; v_gene: TRBV2; CDR3aa: CASRLGTGAYNEQFF; CDR3nt: TGTGCCAGCAGACTCGGGACAGGGGCCTACAATGAGCAGTTCTTC
j_gene: TRBJ1-5; d_gene: .; abundance: .; v_gene: TRBV19; CDR3aa: CASSPLAGNQPQHF; CDR3nt: TGTGCCAGTAGCCCCCTCGCCGGGAATCAGCCCCAGCATTTT
j_gene: TRBJ2-1; d_gene: .; abundance: once; v_gene: TRBV7-2; CDR3aa: CASSLGRWGLNEQFF; CDR3nt: TGTGCCAGCAGCCTGGGGCGTTGGGGGCTCAATGAGCAGTTCTTC
j_gene: TRBJ2-3; d_gene: .; abundance: .; v_gene: TRBV27; CDR3aa: CASSDRTVWDTQYF; CDR3nt: TGTGCCAGCAGCGACAGGACTGTGTGGGATACGCAGTATTTT
j_gene: TRBJ2-3; d_gene: TRBD2; abundance: .; v_gene: TRBV29-1; CDR3aa: CSVSLGGGEDTQYF; CDR3nt: TGCAGCGTCTCCTTGGGCGGGGGGGAAGATACGCAGTATTTT
j_gene: TRBJ2-3; d_gene: TRBD1; abundance: .; v_gene: TRBV11-3; CDR3aa: CASSLNVGTGHTDTQYF; CDR3nt: TGTGCCAGCAGCTTAAACGTAGGGACAGGGCACACAGATACGCAGTATTTT
j_gene: TRBJ1-4; d_gene: .; abundance: .; v_gene: TRBV19; CDR3aa: CASSIQGGGEKLFF; CDR3nt: TGTGCCAGTAGTATCCAGGGAGGGGGTGAAAAACTGTTTTTT
j_gene: TRBJ2-3; d_gene: .; abundance: .; v_gene: TRBV5-1; CDR3aa: CASSLSLVGTSTDTQYF; CDR3nt: TGCGCCAGCAGCTTGTCCCTGGTAGGGACTAGCACAGATACGCAGTATTTT
j_gene: TRBJ1-1; d_gene: .; abundance: .; v_gene: TRBV3-1/TRBV3-2; CDR3aa: CASRRREIEEAFF; CDR3nt: TGTGCCAGCAGAAGGAGGGAAATAGAGGAAGCTTTCTTT
j_gene: TRBJ1-5; d_gene: .; abundance: .; v_gene: TRBV3-1/TRBV3-2; CDR3aa: CASSQDSAGANQPQHF; CDR3nt: TGTGCCAGCAGCCAAGATTCGGCAGGGGCGAATCAGCCCCAGCATTTT
j_gene: TRBJ1-4; d_gene: .; abundance: few; v_gene: TRBV3-1/TRBV3-2; CDR3aa: CASSQRGAWDEKLFF; CDR3nt: TGTGCCAGCAGCCAACGGGGGGCTTGGGATGAAAAACTGTTTTTT
j_gene: TRBJ1-2; d_gene: .; abundance: once; v_gene: TRBV28; CDR3aa: CASSLTGTNYGYTF; CDR3nt: TGTGCCAGCAGTTTAACAGGTACCAACTATGGCTACACCTTC